The 9 T cell receptor beta chains below all came from one sample that was sequenced in a study of cytomegalovirus exposure and HLA in healthy donors. Amplification used 60 Vbeta primers and 13 Jbeta primers. This table comes from immunoSEQ multiplex PCR, and its TCRdb copy is limited to in-frame clones, with some not included. The sample has some 240,000 clones, around nine tenths seen once. Sequencing was carried out using PBMCs. The receptors shown here come from a girl aged 2 to 9 in good health and CMV-seronegative.

The genes are TRBV9 and TRBJ2-1; 11 bases align to TRBD2. CDR1 SGDLS and CDR2 YYNGEE come from the germline V gene. The V segment lost 4 bases and the J segment 7 bases; nucleotides outside the gene matches: 10. The CDR3 loop spans 16 amino acids. CDR3 coding DNA: TGTGCCAGCAGCACCTTAGCGGGAGGGCCGTGGAATGAGCAGTTCTTC. This codes for CASSTLAGGPWNEQFF.

The CDR3 region is CASSSRSLAGGSTYEQYF. The CDR3 DNA reads as TGTGCCAGCAGCTCAAGGTCACTAGCGGGAGGGTCCACCTACGAGCAGTACTTC. This chain uses TRBV7-9 with TRBJ2-7; 13 bases are a match to TRBD2. The CDR3 is 18 residues long. CDR1 SEHNR and CDR2 FQNEAQ come from the germline V gene (reference sequence). The ends lost 4 bases at V and 2 bases at J; junction bases unmatched: 11.

V and J are TRBV29-1 and TRBJ2-3; no clear D. Germline loops: CDR1 SQVTM, CDR2 ANQGSEA. The CDR3 is made up of 10 amino acids. V dropped 4 bases and J dropped 6 bases, with 5 bases sitting between them. The CDR3 is CSVGGDTQYF. In DNA form, the CDR3 reads TGCAGCGTTGGAGGTGATACGCAGTATTTT.

This chain joins TRBV28 and TRBJ2-7; tentative D call: TRBD2 (7 bases). V was cut by 6 bases and J by 6 bases, with 18 bases left in between. This CDR3 is 14 amino acids long. Per germline, CDR1 MDHEN and CDR2 SYDVKM. The CDR3 nucleotides read TGTGCCAGCAGCTTGTCCGGGGGGCTCTCCGAGCAGTACTTC. Its translation is CASSLSGGLSEQYF.

The chain links TRBV5-3 to TRBJ1-5; 7 nucleotides align to TRBD1. TRBV5-3 is filed as an ORF, its function uncertain. CDR3 length: 17 residues. V gave up 1 base and J gave up 2 bases; unmatched junction bases: 9. CDR3 in DNA: TGTGCCAGAAGCTTGCACAGGGGTGATAGCGGCAATCAGCCCCAGCATTTT. It specifies CARSLHRGDSGNQPQHF.

The chain carries TRBV9 and TRBJ2-1; 12 bases match TRBD2. The V gene's germline CDR1 is SGDLS and CDR2 YYNGEE. The CDR3 spans 16 residues. V shed 0 bases, J shed 4 bases, and the junction held 2 bases outside the gene matches. In nucleotides, the CDR3 is TGTGCCAGCAGCGTAGACACTAGCGGGGGGTACAATGAGCAGTTCTTC. Its protein is CASSVDTSGGYNEQFF.

The chain couples TRBV10-2 to TRBJ1-1, with 7 bases matching TRBD1. CDR3 length equals 14 residues. Germline V lookup: CDR1 WSHSY, CDR2 SAAADI. Trimming at V came to 8 bases and at J to 0 bases, leaving 6 bases not matched to a gene. CDR3 sequence (DNA): TGCGCCAGCGGACGGGACAGTTTGAACACTGAAGCTTTCTTT. This translates into CASGRDSLNTEAFF.

This clone appeared once. The rearrangement links TRBV4-2 to TRBJ2-7, with 7 bases fitting TRBD1. J gave up 2 bases and V 4 bases, and 8 bases lay outside the gene matches. Germline V lookup: CDR1 LGHNA, CDR2 YNFKEQ. The CDR3 length is 15 residues. CDR3 in DNA: TGTGCCAGCAGCCTCGGACAGGAAGGACCCTACGAGCAGTACTTC. The encoded protein is CASSLGQEGPYEQYF.

This clone was picked up one time. The rearrangement links TRBV6-6 to TRBJ1-3; D ambiguous. The V end was cut by 5 bases, the J end by 2 bases, with 7 bases between. Germline assignment: CDR1 MNHNY and CDR2 SVGAGI (reference sequence). The CDR3 is 13 residues long. The CDR3 reads CASSQTPGNTIYF. CDR3 sequence (DNA): TGTGCCAGCAGTCAGACTCCTGGAAACACCATATATTTT.